The clone carrying this TCR beta chain was picked up a small number of times. V dropped 5 bases and J dropped 8; count of bases not matched to a gene: 11. This CDR3 contains 15 residues. Per germline, CDR1 MNHEY and CDR2 SMNVEV (reference sequence). TCRdb re-derived calls from the RT-PCR reads in MiXCR, one entry per CDR3 protein. Among about 680,000 distinct CDR3 sequences, 13% to 15% were seen once, and the ten largest hold roughly 3.9%. This TCR came from a female donor in good health, serving as a healthy control. The chain employs TRBV27 and TRBJ2-1, with 8 bases that match TRBD2. Sample: memory CD4+ T cells from blood. As DNA, the CDR3 is TGTGCCAGCAGTAAACCGGGACTAGGTACCGATGAGCAGTTCTTC. Translating gives CASSKPGLGTDEQFF.